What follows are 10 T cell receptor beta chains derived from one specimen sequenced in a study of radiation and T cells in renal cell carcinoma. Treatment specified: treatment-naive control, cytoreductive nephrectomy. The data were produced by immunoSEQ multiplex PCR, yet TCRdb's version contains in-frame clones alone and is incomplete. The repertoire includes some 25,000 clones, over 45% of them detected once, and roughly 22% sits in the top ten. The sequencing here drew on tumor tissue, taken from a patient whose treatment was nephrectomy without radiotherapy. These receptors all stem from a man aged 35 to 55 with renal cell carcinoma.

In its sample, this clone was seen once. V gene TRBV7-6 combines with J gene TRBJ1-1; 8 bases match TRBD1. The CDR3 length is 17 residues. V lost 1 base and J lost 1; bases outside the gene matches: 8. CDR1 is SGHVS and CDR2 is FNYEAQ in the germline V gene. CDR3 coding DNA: TGTGCCAGCAGCTTAGAGGCGGTAGGGACAGGGAACACTGAAGCTTTCTTT. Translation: CASSLEAVGTGNTEAFF.

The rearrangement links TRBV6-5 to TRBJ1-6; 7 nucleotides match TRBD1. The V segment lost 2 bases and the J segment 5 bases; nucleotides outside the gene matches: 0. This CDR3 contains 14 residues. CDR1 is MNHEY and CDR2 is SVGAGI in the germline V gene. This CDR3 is CASSYDRDNSPLHF. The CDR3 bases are TGTGCCAGCAGTTACGACAGGGATAATTCACCCCTCCACTTT.

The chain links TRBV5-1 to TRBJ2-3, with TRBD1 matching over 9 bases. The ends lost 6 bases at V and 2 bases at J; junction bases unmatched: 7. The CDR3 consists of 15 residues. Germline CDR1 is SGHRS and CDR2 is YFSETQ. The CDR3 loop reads CASTTGGRYTDTQYF. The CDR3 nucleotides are TGCGCCAGCACGACAGGGGGTAGATACACAGATACGCAGTATTTT.

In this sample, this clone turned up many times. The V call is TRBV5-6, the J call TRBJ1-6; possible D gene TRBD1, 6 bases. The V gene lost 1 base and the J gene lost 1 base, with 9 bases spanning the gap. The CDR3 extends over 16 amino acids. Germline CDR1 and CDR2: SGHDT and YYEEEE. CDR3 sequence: CASSLPQGSYNSPLHF. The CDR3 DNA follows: TGTGCCAGCAGCTTGCCCCAGGGGTCCTATAATTCACCCCTCCACTTT.

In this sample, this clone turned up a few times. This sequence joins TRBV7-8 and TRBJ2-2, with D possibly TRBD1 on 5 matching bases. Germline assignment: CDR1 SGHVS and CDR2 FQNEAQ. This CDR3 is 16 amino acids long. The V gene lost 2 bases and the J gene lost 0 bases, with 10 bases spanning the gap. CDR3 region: CASSLRGAANTGELFF. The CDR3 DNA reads TGTGCCAGCAGCTTACGTGGGGCCGCGAACACCGGGGAGCTGTTTTTT.

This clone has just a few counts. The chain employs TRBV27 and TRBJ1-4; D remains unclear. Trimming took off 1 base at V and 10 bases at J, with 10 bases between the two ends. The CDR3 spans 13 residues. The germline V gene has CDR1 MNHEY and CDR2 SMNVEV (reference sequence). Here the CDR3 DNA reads TGTGCCAGCAGTTTATGGGTAGACGGAAAACTGTTTTTT. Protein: CASSLWVDGKLFF. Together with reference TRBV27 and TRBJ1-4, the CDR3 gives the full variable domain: EAQVTQNPRYLITVTGKKLTVTCSQNMNHEYMSWYRQDPGLGLRQIYYSMNVEVTDKGDVPEGYKVSRKEKRNFPLILESPSPNQTSLYFCASSLWVDGKLFFGSGTQLSVL.

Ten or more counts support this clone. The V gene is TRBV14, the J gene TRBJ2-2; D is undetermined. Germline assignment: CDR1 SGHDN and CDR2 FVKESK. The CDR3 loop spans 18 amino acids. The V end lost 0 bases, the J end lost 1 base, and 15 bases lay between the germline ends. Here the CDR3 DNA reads TGTGCCAGCAGCCAAGATCTTTTACTTGCCAAGAACACCGGGGAGCTGTTTTTT. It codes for CASSQDLLLAKNTGELFF.

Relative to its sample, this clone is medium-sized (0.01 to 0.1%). Here the CDR3 DNA reads TGTGCCAGCAGCGTAGTCAGGGACTACACCGGGGAGCTGTTTTTT. As protein: CASSVVRDYTGELFF. The V call is TRBV9, the J call TRBJ2-2; a possible D gene is TRBD2 (6 bases). The CDR3 length is 15 residues. V dropped 0 bases and J dropped 3 bases, with 9 bases sitting between them. The germline V gene encodes CDR1 SGDLS and CDR2 YYNGEE.

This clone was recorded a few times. The CDR3 nucleotides are TGTGCCAGCAGCTTGAAGCCGGGACAGAACTATGGCTACACCTTC. Its protein product is CASSLKPGQNYGYTF. V is TRBV5-6 and J is TRBJ1-2, with 7 bases identical to TRBD1. This CDR3 comprises 15 residues. Germline V gene lookup returns CDR1 SGHDT and CDR2 YYEEEE. Trimming at V came to 1 base and at J to 2 bases, leaving 5 bases not matched to a gene.

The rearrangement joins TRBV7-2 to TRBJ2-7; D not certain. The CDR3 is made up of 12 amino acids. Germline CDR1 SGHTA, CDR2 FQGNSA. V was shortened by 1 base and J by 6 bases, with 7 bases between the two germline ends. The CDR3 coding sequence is TGTGCCAGCAGCTTAGATTTGCGCGAGCAGTACGTC. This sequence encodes CASSLDLREQYV.